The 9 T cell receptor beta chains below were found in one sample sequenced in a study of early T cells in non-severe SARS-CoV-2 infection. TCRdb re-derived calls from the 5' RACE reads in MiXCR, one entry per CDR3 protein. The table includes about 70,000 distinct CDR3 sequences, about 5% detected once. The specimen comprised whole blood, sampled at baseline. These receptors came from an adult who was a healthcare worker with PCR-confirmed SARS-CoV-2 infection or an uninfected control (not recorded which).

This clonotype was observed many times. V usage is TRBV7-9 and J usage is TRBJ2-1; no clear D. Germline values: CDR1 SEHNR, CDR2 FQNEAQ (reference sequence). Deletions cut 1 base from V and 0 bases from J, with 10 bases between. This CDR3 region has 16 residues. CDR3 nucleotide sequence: TGTGCCAGCAGCTTAGACCCCTTGGACTCCTACAATGAGCAGTTCTTC. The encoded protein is CASSLDPLDSYNEQFF.

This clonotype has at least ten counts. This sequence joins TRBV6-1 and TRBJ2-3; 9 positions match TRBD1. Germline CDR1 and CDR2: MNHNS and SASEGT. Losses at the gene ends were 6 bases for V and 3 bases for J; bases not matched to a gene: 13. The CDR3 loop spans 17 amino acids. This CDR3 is CASSGGLGQGITDTQYF. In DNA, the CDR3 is TGTGCCAGCAGCGGAGGACTAGGACAGGGGATTACAGATACGCAGTATTTT.

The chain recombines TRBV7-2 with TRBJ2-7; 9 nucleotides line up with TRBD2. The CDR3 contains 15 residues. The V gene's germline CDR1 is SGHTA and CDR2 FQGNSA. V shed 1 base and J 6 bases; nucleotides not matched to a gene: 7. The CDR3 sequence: CASSLGSGSRLEQYF. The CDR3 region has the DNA TGTGCCAGCAGCTTAGGTAGCGGGAGTCGGCTCGAGCAGTACTTC.

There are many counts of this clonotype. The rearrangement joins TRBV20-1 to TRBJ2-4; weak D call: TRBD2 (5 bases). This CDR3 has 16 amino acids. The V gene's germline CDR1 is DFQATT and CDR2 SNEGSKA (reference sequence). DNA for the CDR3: TGCAGCGCATACAGCGGCGGTTCCGTAGCCAAAAACATTCAGTACTTC. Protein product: CSAYSGGSVAKNIQYF.

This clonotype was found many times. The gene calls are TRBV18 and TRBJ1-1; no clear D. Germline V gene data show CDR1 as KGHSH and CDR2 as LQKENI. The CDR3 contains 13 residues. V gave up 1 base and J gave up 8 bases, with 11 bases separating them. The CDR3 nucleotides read TGTGCCAGCTCACCACGATTGACCCAAGAAGCTTTCTTT. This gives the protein CASSPRLTQEAFF.

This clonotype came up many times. CDR3: CSARGYQGYEQYF. The CDR3 region has the DNA TGCAGTGCTAGAGGATACCAGGGATACGAGCAGTACTTC. The rearrangement links TRBV20-1 to TRBJ2-7; a possible D gene is TRBD1 (5 bases). Trimming removed 1 base at V and 4 bases at J, with 11 bases between. This CDR3 has 13 residues. Per germline, CDR1 DFQATT and CDR2 SNEGSKA (reference sequence).

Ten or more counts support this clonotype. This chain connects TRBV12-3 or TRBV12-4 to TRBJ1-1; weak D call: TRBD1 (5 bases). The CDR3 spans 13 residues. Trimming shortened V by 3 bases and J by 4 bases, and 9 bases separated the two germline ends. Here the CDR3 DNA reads TGTGCCAGCAGTTTGGGACCGCGCACTGAAGCTTTCTTT. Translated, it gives CASSLGPRTEAFF.

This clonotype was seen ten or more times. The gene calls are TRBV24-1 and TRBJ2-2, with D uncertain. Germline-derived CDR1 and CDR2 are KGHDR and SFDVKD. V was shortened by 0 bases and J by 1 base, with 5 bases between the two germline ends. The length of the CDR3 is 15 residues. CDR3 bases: TGTGCCACCAGTGATTTGAGGCAGAACACCGGGGAGCTGTTTTTT. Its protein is CATSDLRQNTGELFF.

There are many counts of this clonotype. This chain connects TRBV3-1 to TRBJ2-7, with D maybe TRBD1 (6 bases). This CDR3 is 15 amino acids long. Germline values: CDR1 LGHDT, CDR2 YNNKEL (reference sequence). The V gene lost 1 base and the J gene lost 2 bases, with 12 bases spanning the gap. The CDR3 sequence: CASSQGRDTTYEQYF. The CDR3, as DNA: TGTGCCAGCAGCCAAGGACGGGACACGACCTACGAGCAGTACTTC.